Each of the 2 T cell receptor beta chains below was sequenced from the same sample in a study of blood T cell repertoires in COVID-19. The repertoire was sequenced with immunoSEQ multiplex PCR; TCRdb's copy has only in-frame clones and lacks some. Here the sample spans under 150,000 clones, just under 90% being singletons. Sequences were obtained from peripheral blood. These receptors were taken from a woman aged 50 to 60 with acute or convalescent COVID-19.

The chain links TRBV5-6 to TRBJ2-7; 13 nucleotides line up with TRBD2. The CDR3 has 15 residues. Germline loops: CDR1 SGHDT, CDR2 YYEEEE. Losses at the gene ends were 4 bases for V and 5 bases for J; bases not matched to a gene: 6. The DNA of the CDR3 is TGTGCCAGCAGCCCGGGACTAGCGGGGCAAAACGAGCAGTACTTC. It codes for CASSPGLAGQNEQYF.

The chain couples TRBV6-2 or TRBV6-3 to TRBJ2-2; 9 nucleotides align to TRBD2. Germline-derived CDR1 and CDR2 are MNHEY and SVGEGT. The V segment lost 5 bases and the J segment 6 bases; nucleotides outside the gene matches: 13. The CDR3 length is 17 residues. The CDR3 region has the DNA TGTGCCAGCAGTACCGGTGGAGCGGGGGGAAGGGCCGGGGAGCTGTTTTTT. This translates into CASSTGGAGGRAGELFF.